This is a list of T cell receptor beta chains from one sample in a study of blood T cell repertoires in COVID-19. The table came from immunoSEQ multiplex PCR; TCRdb's copy has only in-frame clones and leaves some out. The data contain about 130,000 clones, around 85% of them singletons. Source material: peripheral blood. These receptors came from a woman between 45 and 65 years old who had recovered from COVID-19. The CDR3 runs from the conserved cysteine through the conserved F or W. Each record gives: J gene, V gene, D gene, clone size, CDR3 protein, CDR3 DNA. The D gene is left open where the match is weak. For some rows the clone size is stated as once, few or many, or as a class when expanded; others skip it.

TRBJ2-1 TRBV12-3/TRBV12-4 . once CASNGGQPNEQFF TGTGCCAGCAACGGGGGGCAACCCAATGAGCAGTTCTTC
TRBJ1-2 TRBV6-2/TRBV6-3 TRBD1 . CASSYSTGTVYGYTF TGTGCCAGCAGTTACTCCACCGGGACAGTCTATGGCTACACCTTC
TRBJ2-6 TRBV4-1 TRBD1 . CASSQPRDSARGANVLTF TGCGCCAGCAGCCAACCCCGGGACAGCGCTCGAGGGGCCAACGTCCTGACTTTC
TRBJ1-1 TRBV5-1 TRBD1 . CASSLADRGNTEAFF TGCGCCAGCAGCTTGGCCGACAGGGGAAACACTGAAGCTTTCTTT
TRBJ2-7 TRBV6-1 . . CASNLFRAYEQYF TGTGCCAGCAACCTCTTCCGGGCCTACGAGCAGTACTTC
TRBJ2-3 TRBV18 . . CASSPIDSAVTDTQYF TGTGCCAGCTCTCCAATCGACAGTGCGGTGACAGATACGCAGTATTTT
TRBJ2-1 TRBV19 . . CASSISLAEYNEQFF TGTGCCAGTAGTATAAGTCTAGCTGAATACAATGAGCAGTTCTTC
TRBJ1-2 TRBV3-1/TRBV3-2 TRBD1 . CASTLGKGGGGYTF TGTGCCAGCACCCTCGGAAAAGGGGGCGGTGGCTACACCTTC
TRBJ1-1 TRBV6-5 TRBD1 . CASRWTGSGEAFF TGTGCCAGCAGGTGGACAGGGAGCGGTGAAGCTTTCTTT
TRBJ2-7 TRBV4-2 TRBD2 . CASSQDRLAGTEQYF TGTGCCAGCAGCCAAGATCGGCTAGCGGGTACCGAGCAGTACTTC
TRBJ1-3 TRBV27 TRBD1 . CASSLQGAPGNTIYF TGTGCCAGCAGTTTGCAGGGGGCGCCTGGAAACACCATATATTTT
TRBJ1-1 TRBV10-3 TRBD1 . CAIRGQGALEAFF TGTGCCATCAGAGGACAGGGGGCCCTCGAAGCTTTCTTT
TRBJ1-1 TRBV11-2 . . CASSRTVNTEAFF TGTGCCAGCAGTCGGACTGTGAACACTGAAGCTTTCTTT
TRBJ2-4 TRBV3-1/TRBV3-2 . . CASSQGRTNIQYF TGTGCCAGCAGCCAGGGGAGAACGAACATTCAGTACTTC
TRBJ1-3 TRBV7-9 . few CASSSRGGFGNTIYF TGTGCCAGCAGCTCCCGAGGGGGTTTCGGAAACACCATATATTTT
TRBJ1-4 TRBV4-3 . . CASSQVRGKLFF TGCGCCAGCAGCCAAGTTCGGGGAAAACTGTTTTTT
TRBJ2-7 TRBV6-5 . . CASSGGRRGYEQYF TGTGCCAGCAGCGGAGGACGGAGGGGCTACGAGCAGTACTTC
TRBJ2-1 TRBV19 TRBD1 . CASSISAGGYYNEQFF TGTGCCAGTAGTATTTCAGCAGGGGGCTACTACAATGAGCAGTTCTTC
TRBJ1-4 TRBV2 . . CASSVLPPYEKLFF TGTGCCAGCAGTGTCTTACCACCCTACGAAAAACTGTTTTTT
TRBJ1-4 TRBV6-5 . . CASSYLTARGEKLFF TGTGCCAGCAGTTACTTGACAGCGCGGGGGGAAAAACTGTTTTTT
TRBJ1-1 TRBV14 . . CASSHREGRGLTEAFF TGTGCCAGCAGCCACAGGGAGGGAAGAGGTTTGACTGAAGCTTTCTTT
TRBJ2-7 TRBV4-1 TRBD1 few CASSPKYGGTGVIEQYF TGCGCCAGCAGCCCTAAATATGGGGGGACAGGGGTAATCGAGCAGTACTTC
TRBJ1-2 TRBV27 TRBD1 . CASSLTGAKGFRDYGYTF TGTGCCAGCAGCTTGACAGGGGCAAAGGGTTTTCGAGACTATGGCTACACCTTC
TRBJ2-7 TRBV7-8 TRBD1 . CASSLATGDYEQYF TGTGCCAGCAGCTTAGCCACAGGGGACTACGAGCAGTACTTC
TRBJ2-7 TRBV2 TRBD1 . CASNHRGVLQRTGDYEQYF TGTGCCAGCAACCACCGTGGGGTCCTACAACGGACAGGGGACTACGAGCAGTACTTC
TRBJ2-1 TRBV3-1/TRBV3-2 TRBD2 few CASSQDPGLVTPEQFF TGTGCCAGCAGCCAAGATCCCGGACTAGTCACGCCCGAGCAGTTCTTC
TRBJ2-3 TRBV29-1 . . CSVSVLPLADTQYF TGCAGCGTTTCGGTCTTGCCCTTGGCAGATACGCAGTATTTT
TRBJ2-7 TRBV5-6 TRBD1 . CASSRAGTGGNEQYF TGTGCCAGCAGCAGAGCCGGGACAGGGGGCAACGAGCAGTACTTC
TRBJ1-2 TRBV5-4 . . CASSSLYSSYGYTF TGTGCCAGCAGCTCTCTCTATAGCTCCTATGGCTACACCTTC
TRBJ2-1 TRBV4-1 TRBD2 . CASSQEVAGGQFF TGCGCCAGCAGCCAAGAGGTAGCGGGAGGGCAGTTCTTC
TRBJ1-5 TRBV18 . once CASSPFRGGGSNQPQHF TGTGCCAGCTCACCGTTTCGGGGGGGAGGCAGCAATCAGCCCCAGCATTTT
TRBJ1-1 TRBV6-2/TRBV6-3 TRBD1 . CASSSGQGADTEAFF TGTGCCAGCAGTTCAGGACAGGGGGCGGACACTGAAGCTTTCTTT
TRBJ1-2 TRBV6-5 . . CASSSEGAGVFYTF TGTGCCAGCAGTTCCGAAGGGGCAGGGGTTTTTTACACCTTC
TRBJ1-1 TRBV5-1 TRBD1 . CASSLDRGTEAFF TGCGCCAGCAGCTTGGACAGGGGCACTGAAGCTTTCTTT
TRBJ2-7 TRBV6-5 . . CASSYANRDEQYF TGTGCCAGCAGTTACGCCAACAGGGACGAGCAGTACTTC
TRBJ2-5 TRBV11-2 TRBD2 . CASSPRLRGGTGETQYF TGTGCCAGCAGCCCTAGATTGCGCGGGGGAACGGGGGAGACCCAGTACTTC
TRBJ2-7 TRBV29-1 . . CSATGQSFYEQYF TGCAGCGCCACCGGACAGTCGTTCTACGAGCAGTACTTC
TRBJ2-3 TRBV1 . . CTSSPSGGAPDTQYF TGCACCAGCAGCCCTAGCGGGGGGGCCCCAGATACGCAGTATTTT
TRBJ2-7 TRBV21-1 . once CASSKARKAGTYEQYF TGTGCCAGCAGCAAAGCGCGGAAAGCGGGGACCTACGAGCAGTACTTC
TRBJ2-7 TRBV5-1 TRBD1 . CASSSWTGGEEQYF TGCGCCAGCAGCTCCTGGACAGGGGGTGAGGAGCAGTACTTC
TRBJ2-3 TRBV6-6 . . CASSRDLITDTQYF TGTGCCAGCAGTAGGGACTTAATCACAGATACGCAGTATTTT
TRBJ1-5 TRBV6-1 . once CASSERGSRQSQHF TGTGCCAGCAGTGAACGGGGGAGCAGGCAGTCCCAGCATTTT
TRBJ2-3 TRBV11-2 . . CASRTSRGASTDTQYF TGTGCCAGCAGGACTTCCCGGGGGGCTAGCACAGATACGCAGTATTTT
TRBJ1-1 TRBV10-3 TRBD1 . CAISEPPGTGSTEAFF TGTGCCATCAGTGAACCCCCCGGGACAGGGAGCACTGAAGCTTTCTTT
TRBJ1-5 TRBV12-3/TRBV12-4 . . CASSLVGGQPQHF TGTGCCAGCAGTTTAGTGGGAGGGCAGCCCCAGCATTTT
TRBJ1-2 TRBV9 . . CASSAPLGRVSGYTF TGTGCCAGCAGCGCCCCTCTAGGGAGGGTTTCTGGCTACACCTTC